A selection of T cell receptor beta chains follows, all from one sample in a study of molecular identifiers for immune sequencing clone quantification. MiXCR, run by TCRdb on the PCR reads, gives a single entry per CDR3 protein. This table holds more than 450,000 distinct CDR3 sequences, about 20% found once. The sequenced material came from naive CD8+ T cells from blood, with Jurkat cell RNA spiked in. Every receptor here comes from a human donor in good health. Some libraries in this study had Jurkat cell RNA spiked in. Each CDR3 is given with its conserved first and last residue. A D gene is named only where the DNA matches it firmly. Clone size is given for some rows only: seen once, a few or many times, or a class if the clone is expanded.

d_call: TRBD1; v_call: TRBV6-6; j_call: TRBJ1-1; clone_size: NA; cdr3_aa: CASSYYTGVNTEAFF; cdr3_nt: TGTGCCAGCAGCTATTATACAGGGGTGAACACTGAAGCTTTCTTT
d_call: NA; v_call: TRBV6-2/TRBV6-3; j_call: TRBJ2-7; clone_size: NA; cdr3_aa: CASSYSERGEYEQYF; cdr3_nt: TGTGCCAGCAGTTACTCGGAAAGGGGCGAGTACGAGCAGTACTTC
d_call: NA; v_call: TRBV5-5; j_call: TRBJ1-1; clone_size: few; cdr3_aa: CASSLGPGLSGTEAFF; cdr3_nt: TGTGCCAGCAGCTTGGGGCCGGGGCTCTCGGGCACTGAAGCTTTCTTT
d_call: NA; v_call: TRBV19; j_call: TRBJ1-5; clone_size: many; cdr3_aa: CASSIGGGIGQPQHF; cdr3_nt: TGTGCCAGTAGTATTGGAGGGGGAATAGGCCAGCCCCAGCATTTT
d_call: TRBD2; v_call: TRBV6-5; j_call: TRBJ2-1; clone_size: many; cdr3_aa: CASSLGTSPDEQFF; cdr3_nt: TGTGCCAGCAGTTTAGGGACTAGCCCCGATGAGCAGTTCTTC
d_call: TRBD1; v_call: TRBV12-3/TRBV12-4; j_call: TRBJ1-1; clone_size: few; cdr3_aa: CASKPGQGLINTEAFF; cdr3_nt: TGTGCCAGCAAACCGGGACAGGGATTGATCAACACTGAAGCTTTCTTT
d_call: TRBD1; v_call: TRBV15; j_call: TRBJ1-1; clone_size: NA; cdr3_aa: CATSRAKGQANTEAFF; cdr3_nt: TGTGCCACCAGCAGAGCTAAGGGACAGGCGAACACTGAAGCTTTCTTT
d_call: NA; v_call: TRBV19; j_call: TRBJ2-5; clone_size: many; cdr3_aa: CASSDSGEETQYF; cdr3_nt: TGTGCCAGTTCGGATTCAGGGGAAGAGACCCAGTACTTC
d_call: NA; v_call: TRBV6-2/TRBV6-3; j_call: TRBJ2-2; clone_size: NA; cdr3_aa: CASSLGRGELFF; cdr3_nt: TGTGCCAGCAGCTTGGGTAGGGGGGAGCTGTTTTTT
d_call: TRBD1; v_call: TRBV4-3; j_call: TRBJ2-3; clone_size: few; cdr3_aa: CASSHKPGTGLPDTQYF; cdr3_nt: TGCGCCAGCAGCCATAAACCCGGGACAGGGTTACCAGATACGCAGTATTTT
d_call: TRBD1; v_call: TRBV13; j_call: TRBJ2-3; clone_size: many; cdr3_aa: CASSYRGLGTDTQYF; cdr3_nt: TGTGCCAGCAGCTACAGGGGATTGGGAACAGATACGCAGTATTTT
d_call: TRBD2; v_call: TRBV29-1; j_call: TRBJ2-1; clone_size: NA; cdr3_aa: CSAILAEDNEQFF; cdr3_nt: TGCAGCGCAATTCTAGCGGAAGACAATGAGCAGTTCTTC
d_call: NA; v_call: TRBV21-1; j_call: TRBJ2-7; clone_size: NA; cdr3_aa: CASSKRDRAHEQYF; cdr3_nt: TGTGCCAGCAGCAAACGGGACAGGGCCCACGAGCAGTACTTC
d_call: TRBD1; v_call: TRBV29-1; j_call: TRBJ1-2; clone_size: many; cdr3_aa: CSVEGTGGDYGYTF; cdr3_nt: TGCAGCGTCGAAGGGACAGGGGGTGACTATGGCTACACCTTC
d_call: NA; v_call: TRBV15; j_call: TRBJ2-7; clone_size: NA; cdr3_aa: CATSPRDREGNEQYF; cdr3_nt: TGTGCCACCAGCCCACGTGACAGGGAGGGGAACGAGCAGTACTTC
d_call: NA; v_call: TRBV30; j_call: TRBJ2-7; clone_size: NA; cdr3_aa: CAWRGPTYEQYF; cdr3_nt: TGTGCCTGGAGGGGACCTACCTACGAGCAGTACTTC
d_call: NA; v_call: TRBV5-4; j_call: TRBJ2-3; clone_size: many; cdr3_aa: CASSLQGGTTDTQYF; cdr3_nt: TGTGCCAGCAGCCTTCAGGGGGGTACCACAGATACGCAGTATTTT
d_call: NA; v_call: TRBV24-1; j_call: TRBJ2-1; clone_size: many; cdr3_aa: CATKFSNEQFF; cdr3_nt: TGTGCCACCAAGTTCAGCAATGAGCAGTTCTTC
d_call: TRBD1; v_call: TRBV6-2/TRBV6-3; j_call: TRBJ1-5; clone_size: many; cdr3_aa: CASRLGPGGISNQPQHF; cdr3_nt: TGTGCCAGCAGGCTAGGACCAGGGGGCATCAGCAATCAGCCCCAGCATTTT
d_call: NA; v_call: TRBV12-3/TRBV12-4; j_call: TRBJ1-4; clone_size: few; cdr3_aa: CASRKDPLNEKLFF; cdr3_nt: TGTGCCAGCAGAAAGGACCCCCTAAATGAAAAACTGTTTTTT
d_call: NA; v_call: TRBV28; j_call: TRBJ1-2; clone_size: NA; cdr3_aa: CASSLYDRIYGYTF; cdr3_nt: TGTGCCAGCAGTTTATACGACAGAATCTATGGCTACACCTTC
d_call: NA; v_call: TRBV12-3/TRBV12-4; j_call: TRBJ1-1; clone_size: many; cdr3_aa: CASSRGGAATEAFF; cdr3_nt: TGTGCCAGCAGCCGTGGGGGGGCGGCCACTGAAGCTTTCTTT
d_call: NA; v_call: TRBV6-2/TRBV6-3; j_call: TRBJ2-7; clone_size: few; cdr3_aa: CASSYPSAGSEQYF; cdr3_nt: TGTGCCAGCAGTTACCCCTCCGCTGGCTCCGAGCAGTACTTC
d_call: TRBD1; v_call: TRBV2; j_call: TRBJ1-5; clone_size: many; cdr3_aa: CASTTDRGSNQPQHF; cdr3_nt: TGTGCCAGCACTACGGACAGGGGAAGTAATCAGCCCCAGCATTTT
d_call: NA; v_call: TRBV27; j_call: TRBJ1-6; clone_size: few; cdr3_aa: CASSLDWGTPLHF; cdr3_nt: TGTGCCAGCAGTTTGGATTGGGGGACACCCCTCCACTTT
d_call: TRBD2; v_call: TRBV28; j_call: TRBJ2-1; clone_size: NA; cdr3_aa: CASKRLAGINEQFF; cdr3_nt: TGTGCCAGTAAGCGACTAGCGGGAATCAATGAGCAGTTCTTC
d_call: TRBD1; v_call: TRBV10-1; j_call: TRBJ2-1; clone_size: few; cdr3_aa: CASTEGDSSSYNEQFF; cdr3_nt: TGCGCCAGCACTGAAGGGGACAGTAGCTCCTACAATGAGCAGTTCTTC
d_call: NA; v_call: TRBV19; j_call: TRBJ2-2; clone_size: few; cdr3_aa: CASSIVAAGELFF; cdr3_nt: TGTGCCAGTAGTATAGTTGCTGCCGGGGAGCTGTTTTTT
d_call: TRBD1; v_call: TRBV4-3; j_call: TRBJ1-1; clone_size: few; cdr3_aa: CASSQDQGQTGWFSTEAFF; cdr3_nt: TGCGCCAGCAGCCAAGATCAAGGACAGACAGGGTGGTTTAGTACTGAAGCTTTCTTT
d_call: TRBD2; v_call: TRBV6-2/TRBV6-3; j_call: TRBJ2-3; clone_size: few; cdr3_aa: CASSYSRLAGNTDTQYF; cdr3_nt: TGTGCCAGCAGTTACTCGAGGCTAGCGGGGAACACAGATACGCAGTATTTT
d_call: TRBD2; v_call: TRBV2; j_call: TRBJ2-2; clone_size: NA; cdr3_aa: CASSGGLAYTGELFF; cdr3_nt: TGTGCCAGCAGTGGGGGACTAGCGTATACCGGGGAGCTGTTTTTT
d_call: NA; v_call: TRBV28; j_call: TRBJ1-1; clone_size: many; cdr3_aa: CASSSGFGEAFF; cdr3_nt: TGTGCCAGCAGTTCTGGGTTTGGTGAAGCTTTCTTT
d_call: NA; v_call: TRBV30; j_call: TRBJ2-7; clone_size: few; cdr3_aa: CAWSVLQGGEQYF; cdr3_nt: TGTGCCTGGAGTGTCCTCCAAGGGGGCGAGCAGTACTTC
d_call: NA; v_call: TRBV6-1; j_call: TRBJ2-1; clone_size: NA; cdr3_aa: CASSEMQGFYNEQFF; cdr3_nt: TGTGCCAGCAGTGAGATGCAGGGTTTTTACAATGAGCAGTTCTTC
d_call: NA; v_call: TRBV2; j_call: TRBJ1-5; clone_size: NA; cdr3_aa: CASSDGGTTHSNQPQHF; cdr3_nt: TGTGCCAGCAGTGATGGCGGGACGACTCATAGCAATCAGCCCCAGCATTTT
d_call: NA; v_call: TRBV30; j_call: TRBJ2-3; clone_size: NA; cdr3_aa: CAWRSGPDTQYF; cdr3_nt: TGTGCCTGGAGATCCGGGCCCGATACGCAGTATTTT